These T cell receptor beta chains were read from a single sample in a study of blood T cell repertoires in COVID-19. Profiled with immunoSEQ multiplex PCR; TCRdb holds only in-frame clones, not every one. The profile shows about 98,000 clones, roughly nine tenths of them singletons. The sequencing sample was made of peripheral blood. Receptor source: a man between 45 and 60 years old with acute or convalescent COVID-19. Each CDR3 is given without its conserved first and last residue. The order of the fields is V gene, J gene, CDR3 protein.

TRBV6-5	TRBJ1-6	AIRTGMSSPLH
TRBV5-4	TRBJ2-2	ASSLGTRDTGELF
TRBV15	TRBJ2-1	ATSRYVGGTSGRDEQF
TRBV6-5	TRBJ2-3	ASSYSRAAHPDTQY
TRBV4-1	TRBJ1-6	ASSQDRRETSPLH
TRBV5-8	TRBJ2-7	ASSFTGYPLEQY
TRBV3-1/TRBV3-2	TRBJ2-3	ASSNPSSGRGADTQY
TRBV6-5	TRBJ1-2	ASSSAGTGWGYT
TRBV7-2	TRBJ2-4	ASSPSGTGDAKNIQY
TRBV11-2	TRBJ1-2	ASSPRGGLGYGYT
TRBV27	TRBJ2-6	ASSSRGSGANVLT
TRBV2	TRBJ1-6	ASSYRTGNSPLH
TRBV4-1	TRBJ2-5	ASSQAEYQETQY
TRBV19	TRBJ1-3	ASSLTSRGSGNTIY
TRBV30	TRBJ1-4	AWSNNRGKLF
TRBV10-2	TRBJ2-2	ASSESVEYTGELF
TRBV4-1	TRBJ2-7	ASSQGTSGIYEQY
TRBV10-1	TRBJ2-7	ASSSDRGLREQY
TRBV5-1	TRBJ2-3	ASTLLEGGADTQY
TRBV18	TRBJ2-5	ASSPQRGETQY
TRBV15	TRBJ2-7	ATSREGGPDEQY
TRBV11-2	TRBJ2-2	ASSLPGGGPGELF
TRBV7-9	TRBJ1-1	ASRLGGASEAF
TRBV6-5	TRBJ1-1	ASLDRAISKAF
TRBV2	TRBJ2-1	ASILGSGVYNEQF